These 32 T cell receptor beta chains came from one sample sequenced in a study of CD8 T cells in ankylosing spondylitis. MiXCR, run by TCRdb on the 5' RACE reads, gives a single entry per CDR3 protein. The sample has about 240,000 distinct CDR3 sequences; over 8.5% are singletons. Sequencing input: blood, either unsorted or a sorted T cell fraction (not recorded which). The receptors were sampled from a male donor with ankylosing spondylitis or in good health (not recorded which).

This clonotype was counted at least ten times. The CDR3 sequence is CASSLTWNTEAFF. The DNA of the CDR3 is TGTGCCAGCAGTCTAACATGGAACACTGAAGCTTTCTTT. The V call is TRBV12-3 or TRBV12-4, the J call TRBJ1-1, with D unresolved. The CDR3 is made up of 13 amino acids. V lost 5 bases and J 1 base, leaving 8 bases between the germline ends.

CDR3 loop: CASSWDRRMDTEAFF. The CDR3, as DNA: TGTGCCAGCAGCTGGGACAGGCGCATGGACACTGAAGCTTTCTTT. This sequence joins TRBV7-2 and TRBJ1-1; 8 bases agree with TRBD1. Unmatched junction bases numbered 7, after V lost 4 bases and J lost 3 bases. Germline CDR1 and CDR2: SGHTA and FQGNSA. CDR3 size: 15 residues.

In this sample, this clonotype turned up many times. This sequence joins TRBV19 and TRBJ2-1, with 12 bases matching TRBD2. From germline, CDR1 is LNHDA and CDR2 SQIVND (reference sequence). The CDR3 is made up of 15 amino acids. V shed 3 bases, J shed 6 bases, and the junction held 3 bases outside the gene matches. The CDR3 DNA sequence: TGTGCCAGTAGTATGACTAGCGGGAGTCCCAATGAGCAGTTCTTC. It codes for CASSMTSGSPNEQFF. The whole variable domain, remainder taken from reference TRBV19 and TRBJ2-1, is DGGITQSPKYLFRKEGQNVTLSCEQNLNHDAMYWYRQDPGQGLRLIYYSQIVNDFQKGDIAEGYSVSREKKESFPLTVTSAQKNPTAFYLCASSMTSGSPNEQFFGPGTRLTVL.

The chain has TRBV7-9 and TRBJ1-4; a weak D match, TRBD1 (5 bases). This CDR3 comprises 15 residues. V shed 0 bases and J shed 5 bases, with 10 bases lying between them. Germline V lookup: CDR1 SEHNR, CDR2 FQNEAQ (reference sequence). CDR3 residues: CASSLAGAVNEKLFF. The CDR3 DNA reads as TGTGCCAGCAGCTTAGCAGGGGCAGTAAATGAAAAACTGTTTTTT.

This clonotype was counted a few times. V and J are TRBV7-2 and TRBJ1-6; D is ambiguous. Germline V gene sequence: CDR1 SGHTA, CDR2 FQGNSA. Trimming removed 4 bases at V and 14 bases at J, with 18 bases between. CDR3 size: 14 residues. The CDR3 DNA sequence: TGTGCCAGCAGCTCCTATGGTAGGGAGAAGGCCCTCCACTTT. Translated, it gives CASSSYGREKALHF.

Here the CDR3 reads CASSLALGGGGYTF. In DNA form, the CDR3 reads TGTGCCAGCAGTTTAGCGCTAGGGGGTGGTGGCTACACCTTC. This chain uses TRBV12-3 or TRBV12-4 with TRBJ1-2; the D gene is possibly TRBD1 (6 bases). The CDR3 runs 14 residues. Trimming took off 0 bases at V and 7 bases at J, with 12 bases between the two ends.

This clonotype has a count of ten or more. The rearrangement joins TRBV20-1 to TRBJ2-3, with TRBD2 as a possible D gene (5 bases). The CDR3 has 14 amino acids. The germline CDR1 and CDR2 sequences are DFQATT and SNEGSKA (reference sequence). V lost 0 bases to trimming and J lost 1 base, with 8 bases between them. The CDR3 loop reads CSARDGSGTDTQYF. CDR3 nucleotides: TGCAGTGCTAGAGATGGTAGCGGCACAGATACGCAGTATTTT.

This clonotype was counted ten times or more. V and J are TRBV7-9 and TRBJ2-1; D is undetermined. Germline V CDR1 and CDR2: SEHNR, FQNEAQ (reference sequence). V was shortened by 5 bases and J by 7 bases, with 15 bases between the two germline ends. The length of the CDR3 is 14 residues. CDR3 amino acids: CASSAPEWVNEQFF. As DNA, the CDR3 is TGTGCCAGCAGCGCCCCTGAATGGGTTAATGAGCAGTTCTTC.

This clonotype has more than one count but fewer than ten. V usage is TRBV19 and J usage is TRBJ2-7; no firm D call. This CDR3 region has 15 residues. The V gene's germline CDR1 is LNHDA and CDR2 SQIVND (reference sequence). V lost 1 base and J lost 0, with 10 bases in between. The CDR3 sequence is CASSIGRTFSYEQYF. For the CDR3, the DNA is TGTGCCAGTAGTATAGGAAGGACCTTCTCCTACGAGCAGTACTTC.

V gene TRBV14 combines with J gene TRBJ2-5, with D perhaps assigned TRBD1 or TRBD2 (5 bases each). The germline V gene has CDR1 SGHDN and CDR2 FVKESK. The CDR3 totals 16 residues. V lost 1 base and J lost 4, with 16 bases in between. CDR3 sequence (DNA): TGTGCCAGCAGCCAAGGAGCTGGGGGATTTGGAGAGACCCAGTACTTC. Translation: CASSQGAGGFGETQYF.

This clonotype was seen many times. The chain is built from TRBV10-3 and TRBJ1-2, with 11 bases lining up with TRBD1. Germline CDR1 ENHRY, CDR2 SYGVKD. This CDR3 spans 14 amino acids. Trimming removed 8 bases from V and 6 bases from J; junction bases left unmatched: 8. The CDR3 sequence is CAIGQDRGLDGYTF. The CDR3 DNA follows: TGTGCCATCGGACAGGACAGGGGGCTAGATGGCTACACCTTC.

The V call is TRBV12-3 or TRBV12-4, the J call TRBJ2-7; 7 nucleotides line up with TRBD1. The CDR3 consists of 14 residues. With 3 bases clipped from V and 3 bases from J, the junction kept 5 bases outside the gene matches. The CDR3 is CASSLRTGYYEQYF. DNA for the CDR3: TGTGCCAGCAGTTTGAGGACAGGTTACTACGAGCAGTACTTC.

This clonotype was counted at least ten times. The chain uses TRBV10-2 and TRBJ1-1; D unclear. The CDR3 has 12 residues. V was shortened by 6 bases and J by 3 bases, with 8 bases between the two germline ends. Looked up from germline, CDR1 is WSHSY and CDR2 is SAAADI. CDR3: CASSARYTEAFF. The DNA for the CDR3 is TGCGCCAGCAGCGCGAGGTACACTGAAGCTTTCTTT.

In its sample, this clonotype was seen many times. V usage is TRBV7-9 and J usage is TRBJ1-1, with a weak D call TRBD1 (6 bases). The germline V gene encodes CDR1 SEHNR and CDR2 FQNEAQ (reference sequence). The CDR3 totals 16 residues. Trimming cost V 4 bases and J 1 base, with 16 bases left between them. The CDR3 bases are TGTGCCAGCAGCTCGACGAGGACAGCTAAGAACACTGAAGCTTTCTTT. It is translated as CASSSTRTAKNTEAFF.

In this sample, this clonotype turned up many times. The rearrangement uses TRBV5-1 and TRBJ2-7; 12 positions agree with TRBD1. The CDR3 has 14 amino acids. With 7 bases clipped from V and 6 bases from J, the junction kept 8 bases outside the gene matches. Per germline, CDR1 SGHRS and CDR2 YFSETQ. The CDR3 spells CASSRGQGAGEQYF. The CDR3 coding sequence is TGCGCCAGCTCGAGGGGACAGGGGGCCGGCGAGCAGTACTTC.

Many counts were recorded for this clonotype. The J gene is TRBJ1-1, the V gene TRBV5-1; D is uncertain. Trimming removed 5 bases at V and 1 base at J, with 9 bases between. Germline values: CDR1 SGHRS, CDR2 YFSETQ. The CDR3 is made up of 13 amino acids. CDR3 DNA: TGCGCCAGCAGTAGTGCGGGGAACACTGAAGCTTTCTTT. It encodes CASSSAGNTEAFF.

This clonotype was picked up many times. This chain uses TRBV12-3 or TRBV12-4 with TRBJ2-7, with 8 bases lining up with TRBD2. The CDR3 has 13 residues. J gave up 4 bases and V 3 bases, and 2 bases lay outside the gene matches. As DNA, the CDR3 is TGTGCCAGCAGTTTCGGGGGGGGATACGAGCAGTACTTC. This translates into CASSFGGGYEQYF.

This clonotype was picked up a small number of times. The chain joins TRBV7-2 to TRBJ2-3; 9 bases map to TRBD2. The germline gives CDR1 SGHTA, CDR2 FQGNSA. The CDR3 contains 14 residues. V was pared by 5 bases and J by 8 bases, with 8 bases of the junction left unmatched. As DNA, the CDR3 is TGTGCCAGCAGCCGCCTGCGGGGGGGCAGTACGCAGTATTTT. It codes for CASSRLRGGSTQYF.

The CDR3 DNA reads as TGTGCCAGCAGCATACAGGGCCTCTCCTACAATGAGCAGTTCTTC. Its protein is CASSIQGLSYNEQFF. The V call is TRBV7-6, the J call TRBJ2-1; TRBD1 might be the D (6 bases). Germline lookup yields CDR1 SGHVS and CDR2 FNYEAQ. The V end lost 5 bases, the J end lost 0 bases, and 11 bases lay between the germline ends. CDR3 length: 15 residues.

This clonotype was counted ten times or more. The chain is built from TRBV3-1 and TRBJ1-2; the D gene is possibly TRBD1 (5 bases). This CDR3 is built from 14 residues. The V end was cut by 5 bases, the J end by 1 base, with 11 bases between. Germline loops: CDR1 LGHDT, CDR2 YNNKEL (reference sequence). The CDR3 nucleotides read TGTGCCAGCAGCGCAAAGGGGAATAACTATGGCTACACCTTC. Encoded protein: CASSAKGNNYGYTF.

In this sample, this clonotype turned up many times. V and J are TRBV11-2 and TRBJ2-3, with 7 bases identical to TRBD2. Per the germline V gene, CDR1 is SGHAT and CDR2 is FQNNGV. The CDR3 runs 17 residues. J was trimmed by 0 bases and V by 1 base; bases with no gene match: 7. CDR3 nucleotides: TGTGCCAGCAGCTTAGGGGGGGGTACCTCTAGCACAGATACGCAGTATTTT. Translated: CASSLGGGTSSTDTQYF.

This clonotype was observed many times. The J gene is TRBJ1-1, the V gene TRBV11-1, with 8 bases identical to TRBD1. The CDR3 totals 12 residues. The germline CDR1 and CDR2 sequences are SGHAT and FQDESV (reference sequence). With V trimmed by 5 bases and J by 6 bases, 2 bases remained unmatched. The CDR3 nucleotides read TGTGCCAGCAGCGCGGACAGGGCTGAAGCTTTCTTT. Protein product: CASSADRAEAFF.

The sample holds a few counts of this clonotype. The V call is TRBV7-2, the J call TRBJ2-5, with TRBD2 matching over 14 bases. Germline CDR1 is SGHTA and CDR2 is FQGNSA. V lost 1 base to trimming and J lost 5 bases; unmatched junction nucleotides: 0. The CDR3 runs 15 residues. The CDR3 coding sequence is TGTGCCAGCAGCTTAGGACTAGCGGGAGGGGAGACCCAGTACTTC. It translates to CASSLGLAGGETQYF.

This clonotype was detected many times. The chain links TRBV3-1 to TRBJ2-7; maybe TRBD1 (6 bases). The CDR3 extends over 13 amino acids. Between the trimmed V and J ends, which lost 0 bases and 12 bases, there was a span of 15 bases. Germline loops: CDR1 LGHDT, CDR2 YNNKEL (reference sequence). The CDR3 DNA sequence: TGTGCCAGCAGCCAAGAAGTGGGGGCCCGTAGGTACTTC. This gives the protein CASSQEVGARRYF.

This clonotype was found many times. The V call is TRBV28, the J call TRBJ2-2; no reliable D call. The germline V gene encodes CDR1 MDHEN and CDR2 SYDVKM. Trimming shortened V by 3 bases and J by 4 bases, and 12 bases separated the two germline ends. The CDR3 runs 15 residues. The CDR3 nucleotides read TGTGCCAGCAGTTTTCCGCGTCAGATCACCGGGGAGCTGTTTTTT. Translated: CASSFPRQITGELFF.

At least ten counts were recorded for this clonotype. This chain joins TRBV5-5 and TRBJ2-2; the D is unclear. The CDR3 has 13 amino acids. Per germline, CDR1 SGHKS and CDR2 YYEKEE (reference sequence). V was pared by 0 bases and J by 6 bases, with 6 bases between. The chain's CDR3 is CASSLDNPGELFF. CDR3 DNA sequence: TGTGCCAGCAGCTTGGACAACCCCGGGGAGCTGTTTTTT. Filled out from reference TRBV5-5 and TRBJ2-2, the complete variable domain reads DAGVTQSPTHLIKTRGQQVTLRCSPISGHKSVSWYQQVLGQGPQFIFQYYEKEERGRGNFPDRFSARQFPNYSSELNVNALLLGDSALYLCASSLDNPGELFFGEGSRLTVL.

This clonotype was recorded at least ten times. The V and J genes are TRBV28 and TRBJ1-5, with D unresolved. The CDR3 extends over 12 amino acids. Between the trimmed V and J ends, which lost 2 bases and 6 bases, there was a span of 5 bases. From germline, CDR1 is MDHEN and CDR2 SYDVKM. The CDR3 is CASSLIGQPQHF. The CDR3 DNA follows: TGTGCCAGCAGTTTAATCGGTCAGCCCCAGCATTTT.

In this sample, this clonotype turned up many times. The chain couples TRBV20-1 to TRBJ1-1, with D unresolved. The ends were cut back, 6 bases at V and 0 bases at J, with 17 bases in the middle. Germline V lookup: CDR1 DFQATT, CDR2 SNEGSKA (reference sequence). The CDR3 consists of 15 residues. The CDR3 DNA follows: TGCAGTGCCAGATTCCCGGAGGGCATGAACACTGAAGCTTTCTTT. It translates to CSARFPEGMNTEAFF.

This clonotype was detected only a few times. The chain joins TRBV29-1 to TRBJ2-1; 11 positions match TRBD1. This CDR3 spans 15 amino acids. Per the germline V gene, CDR1 is SQVTM and CDR2 is ANQGSEA. The junction had 5 bases not matched to a gene; V was cut back by 2 bases and J by 5 bases. The DNA of the CDR3 is TGCAGCGTTGAATGGGACAGGGGGTACGACAATGAGCAGTTCTTC. It yields the protein CSVEWDRGYDNEQFF.

This chain links TRBV24-1 with TRBJ2-1; 7 bases are a match to TRBD2. The V gene's germline CDR1 is KGHDR and CDR2 SFDVKD. This CDR3 is 13 amino acids long. The J segment lost 12 bases and the V segment lost 5 bases, leaving 9 bases of the junction unmatched. In DNA, the CDR3 is TGTGCCACCAGTGGCCGCAAAGGGGAGGGGCAGTTCTTC. Residues: CATSGRKGEGQFF.

This clonotype was counted ten times or more. V usage is TRBV9 and J usage is TRBJ1-2, with D maybe TRBD1 (5 bases). Trimming took off 3 bases at V and 4 bases at J, with 13 bases between the two ends. Germline CDR1 and CDR2: SGDLS and YYNGEE. The CDR3 is 14 residues long. The CDR3 loop reads CASSGNSDSYGYTF. The CDR3 coding sequence is TGTGCCAGCAGCGGAAACTCCGACAGCTATGGCTACACCTTC.

Comment on this clonotype: A read error may be the cause here, since a much bigger clone is one base away. The gene calls are TRBV18 and TRBJ1-1; perhaps TRBD1 as D (5 bases). The V end lost 5 bases, the J end lost 7 bases, and 14 bases lay between the germline ends. Germline-derived CDR1 and CDR2 are KGHSH and LQKENI. The CDR3 contains 13 residues. Written as DNA, the CDR3 is TGTGCCAGCTCATCCATAGGGGAGAGTGAAGCTTTCTTT. This encodes CASSSIGESEAFF.